This T cell receptor beta chain was sequenced for a study of cytomegalovirus exposure and HLA in healthy donors. A few counts support this clone. Antigen: not known. Whole-study findings and limits: Immune exposure data for these donors was limited to CMV serostatus. 150 to 200 TCR beta chains were listed as cytomegalovirus-associated. High specificity and sensitivity for cytomegalovirus status were reported for the classifier.

At sampling all donors were nominally healthy, likely with unrecorded immune exposures. V dropped 6 bases and J dropped 12 bases, with 14 bases sitting between them. Germline V gives CDR1 MNHNY, CDR2 SVGAGI (reference sequence). This CDR3 has 11 residues. PCR was performed using 60 Vbeta and 13 Jbeta primers. Sequencing was performed with immunoSEQ multiplex PCR; in TCRdb, only in-frame clones are kept and a portion is missing. The table records about 150,000 clones, more than 70% of them present only once. The receptor comes from a man in his late teens or twenties in good health and CMV-seropositive. Sequencing was done on a sample of PBMCs. The chain joins TRBV6-6 to TRBJ1-1, with a possible D match to TRBD1 (5 bases). Here the CDR3 reads CASSGGYSPFF. The CDR3 coding sequence is TGTGCCAGCAGCGGGGGGTATTCTCCTTTCTTT.